The 5 T cell receptor beta chains reported below all come from one sample, sequenced in a study of T cell responses to AZD1222 COVID-19 vaccine. Here immunoSEQ multiplex PCR was the method, and the copy in TCRdb shows in-frame clones only, minus some. The sample yields under 110,000 clones, 90% seen once. Sequencing used peripheral blood, obtained on day 0 of AZD1222 vaccination. The source of these receptors is an adult in good health.

The rearrangement links TRBV2 to TRBJ2-2; D assignment may be TRBD1 or TRBD2 (5 bases each). V was cut by 4 bases and J by 7 bases, with 10 bases left in between. CDR3 size: 13 residues. Germline CDR1 reads SNHLY; CDR2 reads FYNNEI. CDR3 residues: CASSVWGNGELFF. In DNA form, the CDR3 reads TGTGCCAGCAGTGTGTGGGGGAACGGGGAGCTGTTTTTT.

V is TRBV4-1 and J is TRBJ1-6; D unresolved. With 1 base removed from V and 0 bases from J, the gap between germline ends came to 7 bases. This CDR3 has 16 residues. CDR1 and CDR2 (germline): MGHRA, YSYEKL. This CDR3 reads CASSQVGRSYNSPLHF. The CDR3 DNA reads as TGCGCCAGCAGCCAAGTTGGGCGCTCCTATAATTCACCCCTCCACTTT.

The genes are TRBV3-1 (or the pseudogene TRBV3-2) and TRBJ1-5, with unresolved D. Trimming took 1 base from V and 0 from J, leaving 10 bases between them. CDR1 LGHDT and CDR2 YNNKEL come from the germline V gene (reference sequence). The CDR3 extends over 16 amino acids. CDR3 sequence reads: CASSQGRPYSNQPQHF. CDR3 DNA sequence: TGTGCCAGCAGCCAAGGAAGGCCCTATAGCAATCAGCCCCAGCATTTT.

The rearrangement links TRBV29-1 to TRBJ1-3, with no clear D. The CDR3 covers 14 residues. The germline V gene encodes CDR1 SQVTM and CDR2 ANQGSEA. Trimming shortened V by 0 bases and J by 4 bases, and 10 bases separated the two germline ends. CDR3 nucleotides: TGCAGCGTTGAAGAGGCGGCGGGAGGAAACACCATATATTTT. This translates into CSVEEAAGGNTIYF.

CDR3: CASSPNKNYEQYF. The CDR3 DNA reads TGCGCCAGCAGTCCCAACAAGAACTACGAGCAGTACTTC. The rearrangement joins TRBV10-2 to TRBJ2-7; D unresolved. Germline-derived CDR1 and CDR2 are WSHSY and SAAADI. V gave up 5 bases and J gave up 3 bases, with 11 bases separating them. This CDR3 spans 13 amino acids.